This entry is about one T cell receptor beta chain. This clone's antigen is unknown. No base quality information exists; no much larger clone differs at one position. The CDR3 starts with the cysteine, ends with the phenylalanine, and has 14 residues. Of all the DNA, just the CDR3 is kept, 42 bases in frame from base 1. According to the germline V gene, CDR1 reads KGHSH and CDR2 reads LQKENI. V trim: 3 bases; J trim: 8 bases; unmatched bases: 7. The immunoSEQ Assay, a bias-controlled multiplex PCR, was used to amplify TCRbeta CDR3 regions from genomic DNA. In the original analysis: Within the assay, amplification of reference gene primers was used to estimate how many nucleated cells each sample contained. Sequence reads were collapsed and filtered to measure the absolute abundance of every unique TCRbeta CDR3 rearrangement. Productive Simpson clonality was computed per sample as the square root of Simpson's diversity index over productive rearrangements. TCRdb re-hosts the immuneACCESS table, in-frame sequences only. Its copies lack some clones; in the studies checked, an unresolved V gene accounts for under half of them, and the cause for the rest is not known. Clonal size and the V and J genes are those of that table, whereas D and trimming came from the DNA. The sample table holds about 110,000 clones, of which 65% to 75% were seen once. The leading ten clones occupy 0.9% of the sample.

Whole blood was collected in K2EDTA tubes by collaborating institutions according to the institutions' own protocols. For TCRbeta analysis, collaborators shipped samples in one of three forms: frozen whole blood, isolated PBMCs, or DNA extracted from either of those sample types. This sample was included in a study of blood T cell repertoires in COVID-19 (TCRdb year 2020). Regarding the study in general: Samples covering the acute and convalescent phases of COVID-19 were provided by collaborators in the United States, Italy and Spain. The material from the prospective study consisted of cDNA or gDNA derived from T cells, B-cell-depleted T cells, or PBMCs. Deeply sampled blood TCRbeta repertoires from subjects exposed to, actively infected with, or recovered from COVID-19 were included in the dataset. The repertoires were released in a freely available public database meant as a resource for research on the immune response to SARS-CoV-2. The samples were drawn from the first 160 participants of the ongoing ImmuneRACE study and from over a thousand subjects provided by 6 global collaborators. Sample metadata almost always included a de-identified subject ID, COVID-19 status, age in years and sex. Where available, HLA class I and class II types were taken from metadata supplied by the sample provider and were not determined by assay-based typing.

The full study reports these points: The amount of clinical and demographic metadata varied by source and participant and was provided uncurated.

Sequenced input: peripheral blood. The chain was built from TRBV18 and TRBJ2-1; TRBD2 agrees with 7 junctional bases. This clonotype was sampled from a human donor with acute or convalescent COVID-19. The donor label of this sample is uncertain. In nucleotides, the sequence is TGTGCCAGCTCACCTTTGACTAGCTCCCATGAGCAGTTCTTC. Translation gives CASSPLTSSHEQFF.